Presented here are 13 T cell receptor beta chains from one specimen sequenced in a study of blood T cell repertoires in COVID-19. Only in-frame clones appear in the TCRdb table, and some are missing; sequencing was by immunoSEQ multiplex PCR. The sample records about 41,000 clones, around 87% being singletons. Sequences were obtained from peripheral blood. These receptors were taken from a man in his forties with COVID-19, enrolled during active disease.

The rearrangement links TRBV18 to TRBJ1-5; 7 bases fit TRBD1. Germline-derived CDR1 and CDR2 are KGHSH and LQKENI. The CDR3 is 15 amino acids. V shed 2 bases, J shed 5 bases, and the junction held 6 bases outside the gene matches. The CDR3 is CASSPLHRGDQPQHF. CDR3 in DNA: TGTGCCAGCTCACCATTGCACAGGGGAGATCAGCCCCAGCATTTT.

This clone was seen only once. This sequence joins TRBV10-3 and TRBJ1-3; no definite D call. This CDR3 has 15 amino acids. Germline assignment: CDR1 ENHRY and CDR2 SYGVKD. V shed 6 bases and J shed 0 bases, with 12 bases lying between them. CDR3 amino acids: CAISVSGSSGNTIYF. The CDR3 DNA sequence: TGTGCCATCAGCGTCAGCGGGTCCTCTGGAAACACCATATATTTT.

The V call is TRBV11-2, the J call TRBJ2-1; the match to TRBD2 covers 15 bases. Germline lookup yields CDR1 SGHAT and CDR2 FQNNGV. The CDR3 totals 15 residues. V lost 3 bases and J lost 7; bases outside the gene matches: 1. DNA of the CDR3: TGTGCCAGCAGCTTGGGGACTAGCGGGAGGAATGAGCAGTTCTTC. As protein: CASSLGTSGRNEQFF.

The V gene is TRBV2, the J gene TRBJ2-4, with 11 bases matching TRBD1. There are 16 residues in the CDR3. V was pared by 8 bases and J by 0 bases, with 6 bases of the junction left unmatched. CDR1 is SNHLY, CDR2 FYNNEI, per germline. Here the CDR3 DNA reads TGTGCCAGCTTCCGGACAGGGGGCGTAGCCAAAAACATTCAGTACTTC. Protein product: CASFRTGGVAKNIQYF.

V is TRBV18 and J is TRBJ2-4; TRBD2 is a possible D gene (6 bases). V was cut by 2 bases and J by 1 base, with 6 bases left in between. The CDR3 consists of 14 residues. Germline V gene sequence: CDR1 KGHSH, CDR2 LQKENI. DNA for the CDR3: TGTGCCAGCTCACCAGCGGGGGCCAAAAACATTCAGTACTTC. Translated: CASSPAGAKNIQYF.

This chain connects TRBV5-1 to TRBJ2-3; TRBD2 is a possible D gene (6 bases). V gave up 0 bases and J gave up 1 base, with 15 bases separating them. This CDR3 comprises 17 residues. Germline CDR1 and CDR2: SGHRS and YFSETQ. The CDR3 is CASSLVRGTPRTDTQYF. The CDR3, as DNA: TGCGCCAGCAGCTTGGTTCGGGGGACCCCTCGCACAGATACGCAGTATTTT.

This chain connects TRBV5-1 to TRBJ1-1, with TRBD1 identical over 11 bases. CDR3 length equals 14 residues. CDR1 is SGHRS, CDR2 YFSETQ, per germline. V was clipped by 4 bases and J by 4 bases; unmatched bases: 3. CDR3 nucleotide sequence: TGCGCCAGCAGCCTAGGACAGGGGGCCACTGAAGCTTTCTTT. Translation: CASSLGQGATEAFF.

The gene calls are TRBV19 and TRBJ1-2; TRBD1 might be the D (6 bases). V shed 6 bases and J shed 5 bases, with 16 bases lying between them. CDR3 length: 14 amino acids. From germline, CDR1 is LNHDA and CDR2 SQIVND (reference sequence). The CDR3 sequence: CASSPVAGDYGYTF. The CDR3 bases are TGTGCCAGTAGCCCGGTCGCAGGGGATTATGGCTACACCTTC. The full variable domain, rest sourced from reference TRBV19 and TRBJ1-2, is DGGITQSPKYLFRKEGQNVTLSCEQNLNHDAMYWYRQDPGQGLRLIYYSQIVNDFQKGDIAEGYSVSREKKESFPLTVTSAQKNPTAFYLCASSPVAGDYGYTFGSGTRLTVV.

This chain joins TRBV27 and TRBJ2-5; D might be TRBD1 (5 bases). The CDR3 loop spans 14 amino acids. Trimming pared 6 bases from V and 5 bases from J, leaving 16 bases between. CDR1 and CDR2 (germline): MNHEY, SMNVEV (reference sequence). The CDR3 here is CASRRQGPEETQYF. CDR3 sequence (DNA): TGTGCCAGCAGGCGGCAGGGTCCGGAGGAGACCCAGTACTTC.

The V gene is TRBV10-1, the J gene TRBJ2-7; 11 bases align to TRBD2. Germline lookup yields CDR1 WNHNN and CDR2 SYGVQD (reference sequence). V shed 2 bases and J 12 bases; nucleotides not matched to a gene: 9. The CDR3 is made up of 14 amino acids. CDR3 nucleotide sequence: TGCGCCAGCAGTGAGGAGGGTAGCGGGAGGGCCTTGTACTTC. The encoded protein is CASSEEGSGRALYF.

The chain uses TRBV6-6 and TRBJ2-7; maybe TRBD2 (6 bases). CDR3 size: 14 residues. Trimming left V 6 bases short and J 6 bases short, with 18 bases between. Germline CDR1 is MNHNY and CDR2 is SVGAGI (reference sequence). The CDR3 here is CASSSSRGMGEQYF. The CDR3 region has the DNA TGTGCCAGCAGCTCATCGCGGGGAATGGGCGAGCAGTACTTC.

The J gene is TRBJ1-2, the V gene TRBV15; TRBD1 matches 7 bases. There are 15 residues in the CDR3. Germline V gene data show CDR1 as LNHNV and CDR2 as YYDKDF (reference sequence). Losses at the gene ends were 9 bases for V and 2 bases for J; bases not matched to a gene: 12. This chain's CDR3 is CATRSGQGGNYGYTF. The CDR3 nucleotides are TGTGCCACTAGGAGCGGCCAGGGGGGAAACTATGGCTACACCTTC.

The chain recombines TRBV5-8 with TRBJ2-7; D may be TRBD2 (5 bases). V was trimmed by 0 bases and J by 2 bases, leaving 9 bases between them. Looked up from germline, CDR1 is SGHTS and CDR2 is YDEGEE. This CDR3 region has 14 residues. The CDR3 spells CASSLAASTYEQYF. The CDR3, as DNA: TGTGCCAGCAGCTTGGCGGCTAGCACCTACGAGCAGTACTTC.